The clone carrying this T cell receptor (beta chain) has more than one count but fewer than ten. Treatment specified: oral pan-JAK inhibitor, 5-10 mg twice daily. The data were taken from a study of CD8+ T cells in alopecia areata. The CDR3 runs to 14 residues. The V gene's germline CDR1 is SEHNR and CDR2 FQNEAQ (reference sequence). Trimming removed 4 bases from V and 3 bases from J, with 12 bases in between. RNA was extracted and reverse transcribed into cDNA as the sequencing template. Only in-frame clones appear in the TCRdb table, and some are missing; sequencing was by immunoSEQ multiplex PCR. In the table there are roughly 100,000 clones, 50% to 60% of which are singletons.

The V call is TRBV7-9, the J call TRBJ1-1, with D possibly being TRBD1 (5 bases). The input for sequencing was CD8+ T cells sorted from blood, taken between weeks 55 and 65, from a patient treated with tofacitinib. This sequence was found in a human donor with alopecia areata. The CDR3 DNA sequence: TGTGCCAGCAGCTCGACAGCCCAAGACACTGAAGCTTTCTTT. This encodes CASSSTAQDTEAFF.